This T cell receptor (beta chain) came from a study of T cell responses to AZD1222 COVID-19 vaccine. General study results and limits: At study baseline, merely roughly 6 AZD1222 recipients were seropositive. Spike-specific TCR breadth and depth went up after people got two AZD1222 doses. Researchers took repertoire samples only after the peak T cell response had come. As reported, nearly half of all spike-specific TCRs target variant regions that are unmutated.

Remarks on this clone: The antigen is not known.

The CDR3 totals 17 residues. Germline trimming cut 0 bases from V and 1 base from J; bases unmatched to any gene: 5. CDR1 and CDR2 (germline): SGHRS, YFSETQ. Sequenced by immunoSEQ multiplex PCR; TCRdb stores in-frame clones only, minus some. The sample contains 160,000 or so clones, 75% to 90% of which appear only once. The chain carries TRBV5-1 and TRBJ2-3, with 10 bases that match TRBD2. This specimen was peripheral blood, taken after recovery from COVID-19. The TCR originated in an adult who had recovered from COVID-19. The CDR3 spells CASSLGWLAGGTDTQYF. In DNA, the CDR3 is TGCGCCAGCAGCTTGGGCTGGCTAGCGGGAGGCACAGATACGCAGTATTTT.